This T cell receptor beta chain originates from a study of cytomegalovirus exposure and HLA in healthy donors. Study outcomes and limitations: With later analysis, a missense DCLRE1C variant became linked to TCR beta V- and J-gene trimming.

From germline, CDR1 is GTSNPN and CDR2 SVGIG (reference sequence). V gave up 7 bases and J gave up 8 bases; unmatched junction bases: 6. The CDR3 totals 13 residues. With 60 Vbeta and 13 Jbeta primers, the PCR was carried out. Some clones are missing from TCRdb's copy, which holds only in-frame ones; the method was immunoSEQ multiplex PCR. This sample yields about 160,000 clones, of which 70% to 80% are seen a single time; 4.3% belongs to the top ten. Details on this clone: Its target is not known.

The material sequenced was PBMCs. The TCR originated in a man in his forties in good health and CMV-seronegative. The rearrangement uses TRBV30 and TRBJ1-6; TRBD1 matches 9 bases. In DNA, the CDR3 is TGTGCCTTTAACCGGGACAGGGATTCACCCCTCCACTTT. It specifies CAFNRDRDSPLHF. Using reference TRBV30 and TRBJ1-6 for the parts outside the CDR3, the full variable domain is SQTIHQWPATLVQPVGSPLSLECTVEGTSNPNLYWYRQAAGRGLQLLFYSVGIGQISSEVPQNLSASRPQDRQFILSSKKLLLSDSGFYLCAFNRDRDSPLHFGNGTRLTVT.